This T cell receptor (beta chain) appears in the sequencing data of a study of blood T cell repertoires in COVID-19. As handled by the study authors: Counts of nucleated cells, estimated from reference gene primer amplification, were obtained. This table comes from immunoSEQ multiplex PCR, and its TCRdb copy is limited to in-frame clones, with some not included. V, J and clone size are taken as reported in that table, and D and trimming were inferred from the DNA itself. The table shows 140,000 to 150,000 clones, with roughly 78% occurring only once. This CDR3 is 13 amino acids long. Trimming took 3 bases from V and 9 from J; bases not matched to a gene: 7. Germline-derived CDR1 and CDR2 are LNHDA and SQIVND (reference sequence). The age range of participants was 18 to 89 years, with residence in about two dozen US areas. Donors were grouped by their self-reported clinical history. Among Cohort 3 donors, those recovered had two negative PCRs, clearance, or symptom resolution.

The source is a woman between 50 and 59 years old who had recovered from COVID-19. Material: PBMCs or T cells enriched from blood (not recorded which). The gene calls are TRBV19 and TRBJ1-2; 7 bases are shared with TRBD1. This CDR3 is CASSIGGQISYTF. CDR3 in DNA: TGTGCCAGTAGTATCGGGGGACAGATAAGCTACACCTTC.